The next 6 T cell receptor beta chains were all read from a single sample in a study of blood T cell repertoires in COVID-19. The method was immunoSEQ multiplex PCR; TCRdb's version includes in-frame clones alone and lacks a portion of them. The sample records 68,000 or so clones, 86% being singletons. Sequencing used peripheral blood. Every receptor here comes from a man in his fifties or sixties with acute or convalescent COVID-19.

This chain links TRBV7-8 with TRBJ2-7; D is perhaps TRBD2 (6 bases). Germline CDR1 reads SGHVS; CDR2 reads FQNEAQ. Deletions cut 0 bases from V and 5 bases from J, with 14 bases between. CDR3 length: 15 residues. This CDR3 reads CASSLAGRPPDEQYF. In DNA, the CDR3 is TGTGCCAGCAGCTTAGCAGGGAGGCCCCCCGACGAGCAGTACTTC.

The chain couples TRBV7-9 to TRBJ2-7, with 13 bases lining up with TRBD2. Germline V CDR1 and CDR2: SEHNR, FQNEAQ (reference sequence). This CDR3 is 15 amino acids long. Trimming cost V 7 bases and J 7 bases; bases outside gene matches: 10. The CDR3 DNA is TGTGCCAGCACCTGGGATGGACTAGCGGGAGTTGAGCAGTACTTC. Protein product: CASTWDGLAGVEQYF. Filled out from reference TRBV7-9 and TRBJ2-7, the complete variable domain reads DTGVSQNPRHKITKRGQNVTFRCDPISEHNRLYWYRQTLGQGPEFLTYFQNEAQLEKSRLLSDRFSAERPKGSFSTLEIQRTEQGDSAMYLCASTWDGLAGVEQYFGPGTRLTVT.

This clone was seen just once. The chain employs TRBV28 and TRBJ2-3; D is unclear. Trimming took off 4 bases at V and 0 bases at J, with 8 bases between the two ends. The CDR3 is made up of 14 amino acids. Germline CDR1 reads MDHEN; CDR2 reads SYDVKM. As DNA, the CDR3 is TGTGCCAGCAGTTCCAGGATTAGCACAGATACGCAGTATTTT. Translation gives CASSSRISTDTQYF.

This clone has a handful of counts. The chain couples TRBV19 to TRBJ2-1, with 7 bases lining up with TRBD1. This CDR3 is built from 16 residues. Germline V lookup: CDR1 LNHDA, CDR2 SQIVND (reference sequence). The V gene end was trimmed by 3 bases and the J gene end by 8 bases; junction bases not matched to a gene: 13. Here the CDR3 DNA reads TGTGCCAGTAGTATTAGGGACAGACCACTCGGCGATGAGCAGTTCTTC. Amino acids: CASSIRDRPLGDEQFF. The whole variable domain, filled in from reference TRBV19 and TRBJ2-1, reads DGGITQSPKYLFRKEGQNVTLSCEQNLNHDAMYWYRQDPGQGLRLIYYSQIVNDFQKGDIAEGYSVSREKKESFPLTVTSAQKNPTAFYLCASSIRDRPLGDEQFFGPGTRLTVL.

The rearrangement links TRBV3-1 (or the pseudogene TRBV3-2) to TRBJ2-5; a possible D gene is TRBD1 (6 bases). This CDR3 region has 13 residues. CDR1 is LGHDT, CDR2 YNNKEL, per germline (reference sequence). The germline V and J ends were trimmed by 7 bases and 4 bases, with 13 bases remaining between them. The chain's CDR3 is CASTSRGSETQYF. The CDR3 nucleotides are TGTGCCAGCACCTCTAGGGGGTCAGAGACCCAGTACTTC.

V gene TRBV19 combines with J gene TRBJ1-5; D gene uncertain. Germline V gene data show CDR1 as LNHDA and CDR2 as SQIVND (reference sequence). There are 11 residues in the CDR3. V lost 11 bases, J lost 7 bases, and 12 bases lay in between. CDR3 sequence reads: CALQAPQPQHF. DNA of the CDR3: TGTGCCCTGCAGGCCCCCCAGCCCCAGCATTTT. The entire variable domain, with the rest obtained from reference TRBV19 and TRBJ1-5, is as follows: DGGITQSPKYLFRKEGQNVTLSCEQNLNHDAMYWYRQDPGQGLRLIYYSQIVNDFQKGDIAEGYSVSREKKESFPLTVTSAQKNPTAFYLCALQAPQPQHFGDGTRLSIL.